This T cell receptor beta chain was found in a study of neurological immune-mediated disorders. TCRdb called the 5' RACE reads again in MiXCR, with one record for every CDR3 protein. The sample records roughly 76,000 distinct CDR3 sequences, roughly 13% being singletons. This CDR3 has 13 residues. Trimming stripped 1 base from V and 7 bases from J, with 10 bases between. In germline, CDR1 is SGHTA, CDR2 FQGNSA. This clonotype was recorded at least ten times. Sequenced material: PBMCs. The rearrangement links TRBV7-2 to TRBJ2-5; D is ambiguous. The TCR sequence derives from a woman in her forties or fifties in good health. Here the CDR3 reads CASSLEGYRTQYF. CDR3 DNA sequence: TGTGCCAGCAGCTTAGAGGGCTACAGGACCCAGTACTTC.